This TCR beta chain was profiled in a study of cytomegalovirus exposure and HLA in healthy donors. From germline, CDR1 is SGHDN and CDR2 FVKESK. This CDR3 comprises 14 residues. The ends lost 4 bases at V and 1 base at J; junction bases unmatched: 3. This clone occurred a few times. 13 Jbeta primers and 60 Vbeta primers were used for the PCR. Sequencing used immunoSEQ multiplex PCR; TCRdb keeps in-frame clones, though not all of them. The repertoire has 200,000 or so clones, about 84% of them found once; the top ten carry 1.3%. The TCR originated in a human donor in good health. Sequences were obtained from PBMCs. V and J are TRBV14 and TRBJ1-2, with 7 nucleotides matching TRBD1. The CDR3 coding sequence is TGTGCCAGCAGCCCCAACAGGGGTAACTATGGCTACACCTTC. It specifies CASSPNRGNYGYTF.